The text below deals with one TCR beta chain. Its antigen is unknown. Trimming pared 3 bases from V and 5 bases from J, leaving 3 bases between. The V gene's germline CDR1 is SGDLS and CDR2 YYNGEE. The CDR3 consists of 11 residues. This specimen comes from a study of metastatic and nonmetastatic thyroid tumors. As for the study in general: Comparison of repertoires was carried out across blood and tumor or nodule tissue from malignant and benign thyroid patients.

Original processing notes: The authors used CDR3 differences across clinicopathological groups to build a distant-metastasis classifier for papillary thyroid cancer. TCRdb re-called clones via MiXCR from the PCR reads. TCRdb's processing, not the authors', yielded these V and J calls. Here the sample spans about 16,000 clones, under 40% being singletons. The entire patient cohort was treatment-naive prior to thyroid surgery. General study findings and limits: For both blood and tumor, malignant thyroid tumors reportedly showed significantly higher TCR beta diversity than benign nodules did.

V and J are TRBV9 and TRBJ2-1, with D uncertain. This sequence was found in a male donor with papillary thyroid cancer or a benign thyroid nodule (not recorded which). Some clones in this sample may be carry-over from other donors' samples. Sequencing input: tumor tissue. This CDR3 reads CASSGNNEQFF. DNA for the CDR3: TGTGCCAGCAGCGGCAACAATGAGCAGTTCTTC.